This T cell receptor (beta chain) originates from a study of shared clonotypes between healthy human individuals. For the study at large: The plates for each donor numbered three CD4 naive, three CD4 memory, two CD8 naive and one CD8 memory.

Positively selected for CCR7, the CD45RO-negative cells used as naive CD8 cells excluded terminally differentiated effector memory CD45RA+ cells. This CDR3 is built from 12 residues. The V and J ends lost 7 bases and 4 bases respectively, with 10 bases between them. CDR1 and CDR2 from the germline V gene are SNHLY and FYNNEI. The assay was immunoSEQ multiplex PCR, and TCRdb's table has in-frame clones only and misses some. The data contain around 560,000 clones, approximately 96% of them singletons. This TCR was sampled from a woman in her thirties in good health. This sequence joins TRBV2 and TRBJ1-2, with D possibly being TRBD1 (6 bases). The sequenced material came from naive CD8+ T cells sorted from blood. The CDR3 protein is CASMEQGYGYTF. In DNA form, the CDR3 reads TGTGCCAGCATGGAACAGGGCTATGGCTACACCTTC.